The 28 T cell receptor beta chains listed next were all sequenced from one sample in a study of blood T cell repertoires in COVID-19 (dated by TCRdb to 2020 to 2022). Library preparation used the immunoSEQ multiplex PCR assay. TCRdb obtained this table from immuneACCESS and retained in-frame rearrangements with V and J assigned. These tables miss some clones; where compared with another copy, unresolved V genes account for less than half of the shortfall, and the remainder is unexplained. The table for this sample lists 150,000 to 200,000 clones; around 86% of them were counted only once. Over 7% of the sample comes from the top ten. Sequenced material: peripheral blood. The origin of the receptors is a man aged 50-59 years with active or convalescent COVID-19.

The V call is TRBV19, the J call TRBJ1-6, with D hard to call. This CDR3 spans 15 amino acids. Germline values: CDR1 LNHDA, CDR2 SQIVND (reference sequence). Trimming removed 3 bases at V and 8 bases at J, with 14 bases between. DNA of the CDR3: TGTGCCAGTAGTATCATCCCAGCGCCCGATTCACCCCTCCACTTT. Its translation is CASSIIPAPDSPLHF.

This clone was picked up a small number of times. Here the CDR3 DNA reads TGTGCCATCAGTGCATCTTCCCGGGGCAATCAGCCCCAGCATTTT. Its protein is CAISASSRGNQPQHF. The rearrangement uses TRBV10-3 and TRBJ1-5; D call uncertain. Trimming removed 4 bases at V and 2 bases at J, with 12 bases between. Germline CDR1 reads ENHRY; CDR2 reads SYGVKD. The CDR3 sequence is 15 residues long.

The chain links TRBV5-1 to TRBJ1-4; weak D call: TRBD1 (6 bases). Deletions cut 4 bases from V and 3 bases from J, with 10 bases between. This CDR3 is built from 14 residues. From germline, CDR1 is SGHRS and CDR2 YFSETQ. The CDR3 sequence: CASSTGSANEKLFF. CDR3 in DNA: TGCGCCAGCAGCACAGGGTCGGCTAATGAAAAACTGTTTTTT.

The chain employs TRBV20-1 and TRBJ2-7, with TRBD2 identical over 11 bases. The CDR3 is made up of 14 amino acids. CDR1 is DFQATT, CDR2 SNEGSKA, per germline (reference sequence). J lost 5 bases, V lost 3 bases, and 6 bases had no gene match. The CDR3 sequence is CSASPTSGSHEQYF. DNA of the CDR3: TGCAGTGCTAGTCCTACTAGCGGGAGTCACGAGCAGTACTTC.

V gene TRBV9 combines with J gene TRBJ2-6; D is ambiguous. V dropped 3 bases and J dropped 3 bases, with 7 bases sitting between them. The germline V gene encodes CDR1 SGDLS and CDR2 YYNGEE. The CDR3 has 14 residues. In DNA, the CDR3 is TGTGCCAGCAGCGCCACTTATGGGGCCAACGTCCTGACTTTC. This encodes CASSATYGANVLTF. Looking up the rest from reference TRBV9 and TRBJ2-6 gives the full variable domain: DSGVTQTPKHLITATGQRVTLRCSPRSGDLSVYWYQQSLDQGLQFLIQYYNGEERAKGNILERFSAQQFPDLHSELNLSSLELGDSALYFCASSATYGANVLTFGAGSRLTVL.

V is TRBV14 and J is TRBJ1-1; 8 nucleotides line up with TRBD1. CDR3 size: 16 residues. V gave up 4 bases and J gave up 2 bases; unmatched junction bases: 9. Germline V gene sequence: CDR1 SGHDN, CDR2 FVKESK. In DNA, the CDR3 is TGTGCCAGCAGCCCTCCGGGACAGGACCTTAACACTGAAGCTTTCTTT. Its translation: CASSPPGQDLNTEAFF.

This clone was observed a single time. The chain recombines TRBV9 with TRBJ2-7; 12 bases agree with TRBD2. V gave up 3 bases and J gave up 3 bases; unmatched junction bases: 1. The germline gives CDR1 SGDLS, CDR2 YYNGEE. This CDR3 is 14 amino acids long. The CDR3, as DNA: TGTGCCAGCAGCGGACTAGCGGGGGACTACGAGCAGTACTTC. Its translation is CASSGLAGDYEQYF.

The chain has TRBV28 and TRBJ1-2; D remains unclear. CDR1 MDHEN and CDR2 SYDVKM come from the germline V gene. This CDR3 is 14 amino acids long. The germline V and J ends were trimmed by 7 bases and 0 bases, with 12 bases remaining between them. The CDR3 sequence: CASNLGATNYGYTF. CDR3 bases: TGTGCCAGCAACCTAGGAGCTACTAACTATGGCTACACCTTC.

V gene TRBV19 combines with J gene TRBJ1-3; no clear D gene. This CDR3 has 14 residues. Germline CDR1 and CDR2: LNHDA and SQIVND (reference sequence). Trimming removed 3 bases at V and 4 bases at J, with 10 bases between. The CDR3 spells CASSMLPSGNTIYF. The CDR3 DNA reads TGTGCCAGTAGTATGCTCCCGAGCGGAAACACCATATATTTT.

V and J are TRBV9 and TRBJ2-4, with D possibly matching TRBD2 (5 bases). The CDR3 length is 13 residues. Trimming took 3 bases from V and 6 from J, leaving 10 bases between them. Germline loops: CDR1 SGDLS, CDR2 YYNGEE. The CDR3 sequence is CASSDTGLNIQYF. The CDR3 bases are TGTGCCAGCAGCGATACCGGACTAAACATTCAGTACTTC.

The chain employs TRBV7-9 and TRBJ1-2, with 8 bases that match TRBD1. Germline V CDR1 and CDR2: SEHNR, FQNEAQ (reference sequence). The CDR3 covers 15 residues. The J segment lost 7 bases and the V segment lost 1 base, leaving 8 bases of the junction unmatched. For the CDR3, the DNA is TGTGCCAGCAGCTTAGTTCCAGACAGGGGAGGTGGCTACACCTTC. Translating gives CASSLVPDRGGGYTF.

The CDR3 coding sequence is TGTGCCAGCAGCTTGTTAAGCTCAGATACGCAGTATTTT. Protein product: CASSLLSSDTQYF. The V and J genes are TRBV5-4 and TRBJ2-3, with unresolved D. There are 13 residues in the CDR3. V was shortened by 1 base and J by 4 bases, with 7 bases between the two germline ends. Germline-derived CDR1 and CDR2 are SGHNT and YYREEE (reference sequence).

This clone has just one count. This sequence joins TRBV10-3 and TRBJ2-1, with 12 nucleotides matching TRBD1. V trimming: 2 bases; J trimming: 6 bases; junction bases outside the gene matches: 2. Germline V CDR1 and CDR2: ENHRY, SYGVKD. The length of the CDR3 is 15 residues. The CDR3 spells CAISEAGQGANEQFF. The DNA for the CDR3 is TGTGCCATCAGTGAGGCGGGACAGGGGGCCAATGAGCAGTTCTTC.

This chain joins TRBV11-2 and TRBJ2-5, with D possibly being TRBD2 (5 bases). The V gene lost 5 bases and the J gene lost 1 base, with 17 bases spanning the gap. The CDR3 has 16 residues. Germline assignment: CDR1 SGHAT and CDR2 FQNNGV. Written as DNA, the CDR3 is TGTGCCAGCAGCCCGGTAGGTGGGAGTGTCCAAGAGACCCAGTACTTC. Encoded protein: CASSPVGGSVQETQYF.

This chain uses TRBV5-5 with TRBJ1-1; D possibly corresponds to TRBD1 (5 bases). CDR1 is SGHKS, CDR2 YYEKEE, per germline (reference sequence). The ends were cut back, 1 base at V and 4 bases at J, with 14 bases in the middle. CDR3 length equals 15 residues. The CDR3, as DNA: TGTGCCAGCAGCTTGAGGTGGGGCGCGAGCACTGAAGCTTTCTTT. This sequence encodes CASSLRWGASTEAFF. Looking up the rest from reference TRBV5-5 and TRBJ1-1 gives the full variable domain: DAGVTQSPTHLIKTRGQQVTLRCSPISGHKSVSWYQQVLGQGPQFIFQYYEKEERGRGNFPDRFSARQFPNYSSELNVNALLLGDSALYLCASSLRWGASTEAFFGQGTRLTVV.

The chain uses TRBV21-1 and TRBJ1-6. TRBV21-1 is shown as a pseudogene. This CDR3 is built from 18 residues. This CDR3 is CASSKVRGPVGYNSPLHF. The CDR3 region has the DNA TGTGCCAGCAGCAAAGTAAGAGGTCCGGTCGGCTATAATTCACCCCTCCACTTT.

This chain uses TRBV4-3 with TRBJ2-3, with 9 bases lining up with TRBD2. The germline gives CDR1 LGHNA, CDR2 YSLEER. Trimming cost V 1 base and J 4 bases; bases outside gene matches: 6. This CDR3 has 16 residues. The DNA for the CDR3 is TGCGCCAGCAGCCAAGTTGGCGGGGGGGCACCAGATACGCAGTATTTT. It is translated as CASSQVGGGAPDTQYF.

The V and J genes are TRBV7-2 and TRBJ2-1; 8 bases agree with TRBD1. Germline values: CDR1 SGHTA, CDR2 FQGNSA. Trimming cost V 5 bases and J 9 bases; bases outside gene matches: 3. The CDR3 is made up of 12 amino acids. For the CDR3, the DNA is TGTGCCAGCAGCAGGACAGGGATTGAGCAGTTCTTC. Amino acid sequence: CASSRTGIEQFF.

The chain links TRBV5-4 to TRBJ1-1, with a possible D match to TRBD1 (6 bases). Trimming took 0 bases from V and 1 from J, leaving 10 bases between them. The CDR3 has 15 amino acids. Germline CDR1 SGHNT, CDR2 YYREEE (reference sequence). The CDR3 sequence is CASSLAGATNTEAFF. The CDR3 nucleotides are TGTGCCAGCAGCTTGGCAGGGGCGACGAACACTGAAGCTTTCTTT.

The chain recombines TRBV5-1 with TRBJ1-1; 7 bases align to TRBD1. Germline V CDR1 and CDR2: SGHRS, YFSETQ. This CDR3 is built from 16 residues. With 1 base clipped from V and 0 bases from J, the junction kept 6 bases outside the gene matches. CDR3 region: CASSLTGVGMNTEAFF. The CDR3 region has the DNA TGCGCCAGCAGCTTGACAGGGGTCGGCATGAACACTGAAGCTTTCTTT.

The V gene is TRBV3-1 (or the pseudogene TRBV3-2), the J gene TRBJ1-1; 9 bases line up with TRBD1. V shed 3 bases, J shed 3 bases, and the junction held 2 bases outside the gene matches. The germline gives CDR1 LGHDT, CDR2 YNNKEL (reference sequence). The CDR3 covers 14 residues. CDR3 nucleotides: TGTGCCAGCAGCCACAGACAGGGGGACACTGAAGCTTTCTTT. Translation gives CASSHRQGDTEAFF.

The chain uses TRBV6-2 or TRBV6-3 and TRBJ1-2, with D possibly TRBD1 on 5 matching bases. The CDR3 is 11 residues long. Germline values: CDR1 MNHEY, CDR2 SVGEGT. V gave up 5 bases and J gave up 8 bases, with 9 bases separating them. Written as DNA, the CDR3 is TGTGCCAGCAGTCCCGGACACGGCTACACCTTC. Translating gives CASSPGHGYTF.

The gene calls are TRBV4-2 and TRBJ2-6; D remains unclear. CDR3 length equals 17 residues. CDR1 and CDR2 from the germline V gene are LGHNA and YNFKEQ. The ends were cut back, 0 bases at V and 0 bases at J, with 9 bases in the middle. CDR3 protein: CASSQEVVASGANVLTF. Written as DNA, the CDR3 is TGTGCCAGCAGCCAAGAAGTGGTGGCCTCTGGGGCCAACGTCCTGACTTTC.

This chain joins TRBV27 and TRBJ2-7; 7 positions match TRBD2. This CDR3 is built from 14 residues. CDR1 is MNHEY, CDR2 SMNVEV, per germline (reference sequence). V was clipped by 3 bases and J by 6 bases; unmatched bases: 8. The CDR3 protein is CASSFSGGSLEQYF. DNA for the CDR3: TGTGCCAGCAGTTTTTCGGGAGGATCCCTCGAGCAGTACTTC.

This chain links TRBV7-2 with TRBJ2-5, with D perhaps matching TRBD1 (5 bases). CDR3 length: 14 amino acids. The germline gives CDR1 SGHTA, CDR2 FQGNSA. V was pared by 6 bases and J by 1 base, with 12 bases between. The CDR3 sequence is CASRRGQVQETQYF. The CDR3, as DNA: TGTGCCAGCAGACGTGGACAAGTCCAAGAGACCCAGTACTTC.

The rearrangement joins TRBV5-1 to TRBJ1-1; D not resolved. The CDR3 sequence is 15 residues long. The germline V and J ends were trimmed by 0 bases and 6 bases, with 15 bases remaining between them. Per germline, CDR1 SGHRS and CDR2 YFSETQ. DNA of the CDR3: TGCGCCAGCAGCTTGGCACATGGGCAGATCCCTGAAGCTTTCTTT. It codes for CASSLAHGQIPEAFF.

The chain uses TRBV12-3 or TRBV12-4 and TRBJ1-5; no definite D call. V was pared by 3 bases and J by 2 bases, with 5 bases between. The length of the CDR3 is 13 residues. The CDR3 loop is CASSLQGNQPQHF. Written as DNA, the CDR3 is TGTGCCAGCAGTTTGCAGGGCAATCAGCCCCAGCATTTT.

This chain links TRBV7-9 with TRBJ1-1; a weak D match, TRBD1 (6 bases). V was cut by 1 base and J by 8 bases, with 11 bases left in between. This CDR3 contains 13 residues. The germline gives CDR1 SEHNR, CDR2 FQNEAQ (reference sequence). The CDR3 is CASSLGETGEAFF. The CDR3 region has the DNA TGTGCCAGCAGCTTAGGGGAAACAGGGGAAGCTTTCTTT.